This is a list of T cell receptor beta chains from one sample in a study of cytotoxic CD8 clonotypes in ibrutinib-treated CLL. This table comes from immunoSEQ multiplex PCR, and its TCRdb copy is limited to in-frame clones, with some not included. The sample includes 130,000 to 150,000 clones, roughly 83% of them seen just once. Specimen: PBMCs, collected after 12 months of ibrutinib treatment. The receptors stem from a human donor with chronic lymphocytic leukemia. The CDR3 runs from the conserved cysteine through the conserved F or W. The D gene is left open where the match is weak. Clone size appears in some rows only: once, few, many, or a class for an expanded clone.

clone_size d_call cdr3_length j_call v_call cdr3_aa cdr3_nt
few TRBD2 13 TRBJ2-1 TRBV6-6 CASSLLAGNEQFF TGTGCCAGCAGCTTACTAGCGGGCAATGAGCAGTTCTTC
. TRBD2 16 TRBJ2-2 TRBV11-2 CASSWTSGSHTGELFF TGTGCCAGCAGCTGGACTAGCGGGTCCCACACCGGGGAGCTGTTTTTT
. TRBD1 14 TRBJ1-5 TRBV6-5 CASSLTGEDQPQHF TGTGCCAGCAGTCTGACAGGGGAGGATCAGCCCCAGCATTTT
. . 18 TRBJ2-5 TRBV9 CASSHTTSAGQRPETQYF TGTGCCAGCAGCCATACGACTTCCGCGGGGCAGAGACCGGAGACCCAGTACTTC
. TRBD1 19 TRBJ2-1 TRBV7-9 CASSPGTGGKVFSYNEQFF TGTGCCAGCAGCCCGGGGACAGGGGGTAAGGTTTTTTCCTACAATGAGCAGTTCTTC
. . 16 TRBJ1-2 TRBV18 CASSRGLDSGFYGYTF TGTGCCAGCTCACGAGGATTGGACAGCGGCTTCTATGGCTACACCTTC
. TRBD1 16 TRBJ2-5 TRBV7-8 CASSRGDSGIQETQYF TGTGCCAGCAGCCGTGGGGACAGCGGCATTCAAGAGACCCAGTACTTC
. . 13 TRBJ2-7 TRBV2 CASRGDGIYEQYF TGTGCCAGCAGGGGGGACGGTATCTACGAGCAGTACTTC
. TRBD2 15 TRBJ2-7 TRBV15 CATSREASGTYEQYF TGTGCCACCAGCAGAGAGGCTAGCGGGACTTACGAGCAGTACTTC
. . 16 TRBJ1-2 TRBV7-9 CASRGTGTGSNYGYTF TGTGCCAGCAGGGGTACCGGGACTGGATCTAACTATGGCTACACCTTC
. TRBD1 14 TRBJ2-3 TRBV5-1 CASSWGDTGATHYF TGCGCCAGCAGCTGGGGAGACACAGGGGCCACCCACTATTTT
. TRBD2 16 TRBJ2-7 TRBV11-3 CASSLSFGGGTYEQYF TGTGCCAGCAGCTTGTCTTTCGGGGGAGGGACTTACGAGCAGTACTTC
. . 13 TRBJ2-1 TRBV7-6 CASSLVGGTEQFF TGTGCCAGCAGCTTAGTAGGTGGCACTGAGCAGTTCTTC
. TRBD2 15 TRBJ2-5 TRBV7-6 CASSLERLAGETQYF TGTGCCAGCAGCTTAGAAAGACTAGCGGGAGAGACCCAGTACTTC
once TRBD1 12 TRBJ2-7 TRBV30 CAWDRGHDEQYF TGTGCCTGGGACAGGGGGCATGACGAGCAGTACTTC
once . 15 TRBJ2-5 TRBV4-3 CASSQDLAAEETQYF TGCGCCAGCAGCCAAGATTTAGCGGCCGAAGAGACCCAGTACTTC
few TRBD1 16 TRBJ2-3 TRBV4-1 CASSQRGQRSTDTQYF TGCGCCAGCAGCCAACGGGGACAGCGAAGCACAGATACGCAGTATTTT
. . 11 TRBJ1-2 TRBV29-1 CSVGETYGYTF TGCAGCGTTGGGGAGACCTATGGCTACACCTTC
. . 14 TRBJ2-7 TRBV10-3 CAISENGNSYEQYF TGTGCCATCAGTGAAAATGGTAACTCCTACGAGCAGTACTTC
. . 13 TRBJ1-1 TRBV2 CASRRLQGYEAFF TGTGCCAGCAGACGACTACAGGGTTATGAAGCTTTCTTT
. . 13 TRBJ2-7 TRBV28 CASSGGGGYEQYF TGTGCCAGCAGTGGGGGGGGCGGCTACGAGCAGTACTTC
. TRBD2 20 TRBJ2-4 TRBV4-1 CASSQRELAPANLAKNIQYF TGCGCCAGCAGCCAACGAGAACTAGCGCCAGCCAACCTAGCCAAAAACATTCAGTACTTC
. . 15 TRBJ1-2 TRBV7-2 CASSFIFGGDNGYTF TGTGCCAGCAGCTTCATATTTGGGGGCGATAATGGCTACACCTTC
few . 14 TRBJ1-5 TRBV6-5 CASSYRGGNQPQHF TGTGCCAGCAGTTACCGGGGAGGAAATCAGCCCCAGCATTTT
few . 12 TRBJ1-2 TRBV25-1 CASSVDEYGYTF TGTGCCAGCAGTGTTGACGAGTATGGCTACACCTTC
. . 16 TRBJ2-2 TRBV5-3 CARSLARSRWTGELFF TGTGCCAGAAGCTTGGCACGTTCAAGGTGGACCGGGGAGCTGTTTTTT